This passage covers 2 T cell receptor beta chains from one sample sequenced in a study of shared clonotypes between healthy human individuals. The table came from immunoSEQ multiplex PCR; TCRdb's copy has only in-frame clones and leaves some out. The data contain about 580,000 clones, roughly 98% of them singletons. Naivety among CD8 cells was defined by CD45RO negativity and positive CCR7 selection, thereby excluding terminally differentiated effector memory CD45RA+ cells. Sequences were obtained from naive CD8+ T cells sorted from blood. All receptors derive from a young man in good health.

This chain links TRBV6-6 with TRBJ1-2; D gene unclear. This CDR3 spans 15 amino acids. Trimming pared 0 bases from V and 8 bases from J, leaving 16 bases between. CDR1 is MNHNY, CDR2 SVGAGI, per germline (reference sequence). The DNA of the CDR3 is TGTGCCAGCAGTTACTCGAAAGCTGGGAACGGCGGCTACACCTTC. The encoded protein is CASSYSKAGNGGYTF.

This sequence joins TRBV9 and TRBJ2-1; D possibly corresponds to TRBD1 (5 bases). V was shortened by 0 bases and J by 7 bases, with 23 bases between the two germline ends. The CDR3 runs to 18 residues. Germline V gene data show CDR1 as SGDLS and CDR2 as YYNGEE. The CDR3 DNA reads TGTGCCAGCAGCGTAGTACCCACCGGACATTCCAGCCAAAATGAGCAGTTCTTC. It translates to CASSVVPTGHSSQNEQFF.